A single T cell receptor (beta chain) is shown here with its context. Its target is unknown. This sample stems from a study of cytomegalovirus exposure and HLA in healthy donors. The study, taken as a whole, reports: An analysis that was carried out later associated 16,951 TCR beta sequences with HLA alleles at 0.05 false discovery rate. V- and J-gene trimming in TCR beta was tied to a missense DCLRE1C variant by an analysis performed later. In vitro confirmation showed three CMV-associated chains to be CMV antigen specific. Segments of the TCR beta V type were, in most cases, productive about 87% or about 30% of the time in an earlier analysis.

CDR3 size: 14 residues. CDR1 is SGHNT and CDR2 is YYREEE in the germline V gene (reference sequence). V lost 2 bases, J lost 2 bases, and 9 bases lay in between. The PCR had 60 Vbeta and 13 Jbeta primers. Profiled with immunoSEQ multiplex PCR; TCRdb holds only in-frame clones, not every one. The table has some 160,000 clones, approximately 80% seen once. The source material was PBMCs. The V and J genes are TRBV5-4 and TRBJ2-3; D remains unclear. This receptor was taken from a woman under 40 in good health and CMV-seronegative. The CDR3 reads CASSFQVYTDTQYF. The CDR3 region has the DNA TGTGCCAGCAGCTTTCAGGTCTACACAGATACGCAGTATTTT.